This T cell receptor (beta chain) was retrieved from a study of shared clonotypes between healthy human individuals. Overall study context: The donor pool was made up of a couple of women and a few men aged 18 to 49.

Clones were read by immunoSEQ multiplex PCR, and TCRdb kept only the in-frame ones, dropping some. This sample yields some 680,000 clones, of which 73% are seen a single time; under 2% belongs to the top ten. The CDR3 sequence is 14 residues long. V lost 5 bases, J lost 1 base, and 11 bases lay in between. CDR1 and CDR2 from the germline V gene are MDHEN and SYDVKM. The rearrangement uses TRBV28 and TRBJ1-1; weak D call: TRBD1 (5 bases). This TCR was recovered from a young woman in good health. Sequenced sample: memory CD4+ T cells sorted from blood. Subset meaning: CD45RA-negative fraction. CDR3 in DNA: TGTGCCAGCAGTCCCCAGGGTAAGAACACTGAAGCTTTCTTT. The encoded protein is CASSPQGKNTEAFF. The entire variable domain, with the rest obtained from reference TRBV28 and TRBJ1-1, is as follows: DVKVTQSSRYLVKRTGEKVFLECVQDMDHENMFWYRQDPGLGLRLIYFSYDVKMKEKGDIPEGYSVSREKKERFSLILESASTNQTSMYLCASSPQGKNTEAFFGQGTRLTVV.